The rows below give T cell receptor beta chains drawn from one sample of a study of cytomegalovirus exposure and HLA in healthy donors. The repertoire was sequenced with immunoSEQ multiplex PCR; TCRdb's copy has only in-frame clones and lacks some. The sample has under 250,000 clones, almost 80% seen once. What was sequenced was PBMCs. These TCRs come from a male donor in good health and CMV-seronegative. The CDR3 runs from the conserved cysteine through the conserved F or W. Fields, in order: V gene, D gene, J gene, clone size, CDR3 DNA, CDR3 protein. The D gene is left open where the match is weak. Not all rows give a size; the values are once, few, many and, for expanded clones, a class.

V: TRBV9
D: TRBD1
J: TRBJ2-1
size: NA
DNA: TGTGCCAGCAGCGAGTACGCGACAGGGCGCAATGAGCAGTTCTTC
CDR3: CASSEYATGRNEQFF

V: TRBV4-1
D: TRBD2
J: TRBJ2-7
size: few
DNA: TGCGCCAGCAGCCAAGGACTAGCGGGAACGGGGGAGCAGTACTTC
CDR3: CASSQGLAGTGEQYF

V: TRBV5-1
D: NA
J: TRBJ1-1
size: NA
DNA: TGCGCCAGCAGCTTGGGGCAGGGGAGAACTGAAGCTTTCTTT
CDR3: CASSLGQGRTEAFF

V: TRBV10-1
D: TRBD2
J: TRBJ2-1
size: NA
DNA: TGCGCCAGCAGTGAGTCGGGTAGCGGGAGAACCTACAATGAGCAGTTCTTC
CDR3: CASSESGSGRTYNEQFF

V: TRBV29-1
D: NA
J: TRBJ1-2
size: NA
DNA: TGCAGCGTTGACGGGGGGGGCCTCGGCTATGGCTACACCTTC
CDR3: CSVDGGGLGYGYTF

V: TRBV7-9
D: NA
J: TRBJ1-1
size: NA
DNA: TGTGCCAGCAGCTTAGGGGCGGGCACTGAAGCTTTCTTT
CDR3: CASSLGAGTEAFF

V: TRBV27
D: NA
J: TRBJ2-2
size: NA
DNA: TGTGCCAGCAGCCCCGGAGCTTTGAACACCGGGGAGCTGTTTTTT
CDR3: CASSPGALNTGELFF

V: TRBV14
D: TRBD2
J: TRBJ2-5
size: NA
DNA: TGTGCCAGCAGCCAAGATCTCGGTAGCGGGGCGGAGACCCAGTACTTC
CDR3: CASSQDLGSGAETQYF

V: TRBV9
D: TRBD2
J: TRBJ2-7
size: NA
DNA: TGTGCCAGCAGCGCCCATCAAGTCTCGGGAGGCCCCGCCGAGCAGTACTTC
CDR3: CASSAHQVSGGPAEQYF

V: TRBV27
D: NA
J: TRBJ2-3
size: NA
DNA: TGTGCCAGCGGGGGGTACATCCAAAGCACAGATACGCAGTATTTT
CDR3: CASGGYIQSTDTQYF

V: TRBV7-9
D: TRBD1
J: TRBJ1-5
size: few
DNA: TGTGCCAGCAGCTTTCGGGACAGTGGTAGCAATCAGCCCCAGCATTTT
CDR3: CASSFRDSGSNQPQHF

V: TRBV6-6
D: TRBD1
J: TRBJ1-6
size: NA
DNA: TGTGCCAGCAGTCCCGAGGACAGGGGGCCTTCACCCCTCCACTTT
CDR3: CASSPEDRGPSPLHF

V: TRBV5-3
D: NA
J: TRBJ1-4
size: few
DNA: TGTGCCAGAAGAGCTACTCGGGGGGTTAATGAAAAACTGTTTTTT
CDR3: CARRATRGVNEKLFF

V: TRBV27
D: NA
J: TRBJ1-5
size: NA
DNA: TGTGCCAGCAGTTTTCTGGGGGCGCGGAATCAGCCCCAGCATTTT
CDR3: CASSFLGARNQPQHF

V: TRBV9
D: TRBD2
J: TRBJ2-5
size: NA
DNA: TGTGCCAGCAGCGTAGCGGGACTATCGAAAGAGACCCAGTACTTC
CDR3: CASSVAGLSKETQYF

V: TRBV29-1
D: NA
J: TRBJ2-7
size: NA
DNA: TGCAGCGTTGGTCCAGGGCCGTCCTACGAGCAGTACTTC
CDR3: CSVGPGPSYEQYF

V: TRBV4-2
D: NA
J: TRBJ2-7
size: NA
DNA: TGTGCCAGCAGCCAAGACTTCGGAGTAGCTTACGAGCAGTACTTC
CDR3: CASSQDFGVAYEQYF

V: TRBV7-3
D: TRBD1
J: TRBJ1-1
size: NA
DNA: TGTGCCAGCAGCCCGGGACAGGCGAACACTGAAGCTTTCTTT
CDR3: CASSPGQANTEAFF

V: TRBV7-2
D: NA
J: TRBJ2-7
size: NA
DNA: TGTGCCAGCAGCCTCTATTCCTACGAGCAGTACTTC
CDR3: CASSLYSYEQYF

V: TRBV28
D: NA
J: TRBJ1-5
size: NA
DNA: TGTGCCAGCAGTTTAGGGGGGGCCGGTCAGCCCCAGCATTTT
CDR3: CASSLGGAGQPQHF

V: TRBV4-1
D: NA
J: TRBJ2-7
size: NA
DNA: TGCGCCAGCAGCCGTGGGGCGCAGAGTTCCTATGAGCAGTACTTC
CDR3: CASSRGAQSSYEQYF

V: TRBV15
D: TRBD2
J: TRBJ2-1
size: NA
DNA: TGTGCCACCAGCAGAGATCGCCCACTAGCGGGACAGTACAATGAGCAGTTCTTC
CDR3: CATSRDRPLAGQYNEQFF

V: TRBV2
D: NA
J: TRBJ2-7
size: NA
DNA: TGTGCCAGCAGTCCGGGTCCCTACGAGCAGTACTTC
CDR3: CASSPGPYEQYF

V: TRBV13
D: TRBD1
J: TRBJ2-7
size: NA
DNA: TGTGCCAGCAGCCCTAGACAGGGATCCTACGAGCAGTACTTC
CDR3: CASSPRQGSYEQYF

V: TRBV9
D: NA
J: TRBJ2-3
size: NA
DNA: TGTGCCAGCAGCGTAGCGACAGATACGCAGTATTTT
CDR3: CASSVATDTQYF

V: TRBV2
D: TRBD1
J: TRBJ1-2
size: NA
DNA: TGTGCCAGCAGGAAGAACAGGGGCTATGGCTACACCTTC
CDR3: CASRKNRGYGYTF

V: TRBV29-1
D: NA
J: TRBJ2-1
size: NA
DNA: TGCAGCGTTGAAGATGCGAGAGTTGAGCAGTTCTTC
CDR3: CSVEDARVEQFF

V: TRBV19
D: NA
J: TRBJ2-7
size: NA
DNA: TGTGCCAGTAGTATCGCCGGTCCCTCCTACGAGCAGTACTTC
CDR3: CASSIAGPSYEQYF

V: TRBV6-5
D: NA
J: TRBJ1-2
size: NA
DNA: TGTGCCAGCAGTTTCGACAGCTCCTATGGCTACACCTTC
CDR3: CASSFDSSYGYTF

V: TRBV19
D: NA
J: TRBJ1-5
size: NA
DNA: TGTGCCAGTAGTGGACGACAGATTCCGCCCCAGCATTTT
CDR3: CASSGRQIPPQHF

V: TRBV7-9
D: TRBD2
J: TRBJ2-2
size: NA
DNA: TGTTCCAGCAGCCACATGACTAGCGGGAGAACCGGGGAGCTGTTTTTT
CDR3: CSSSHMTSGRTGELFF

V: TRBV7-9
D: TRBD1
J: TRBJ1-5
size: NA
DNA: TGTGCCAGCAGCTTACAGGGGGTCCTACATTTT
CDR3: CASSLQGVLHF

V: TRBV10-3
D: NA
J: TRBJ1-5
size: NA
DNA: TGTGCCATCAGTGCCAGTGAAGATCAGCCCCAGCATTTT
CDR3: CAISASEDQPQHF